This TCR beta chain is drawn from a study of Graves' ophthalmopathy and Graves' hyperthyroidism. At least ten counts were recorded for this clonotype. Amplification of TCR beta CDR3 regions used RNA transcripts. First-round RT-PCR employed HTBI primers, with a second-round multiplex PCR after it. Each CDR3 protein is one row after TCRdb ran MiXCR on the multiplex PCR reads. The sample has 150,000 or so distinct CDR3 sequences; under 40% are singletons. The CDR3 has 11 residues. Trimming stripped 7 bases from V and 3 bases from J, with 10 bases between. CDR1 and CDR2 (germline): DFQATT, SNEGSKA (reference sequence).

The source material was peripheral blood. The TCR was taken from a woman aged 40 to 50 with Graves' ophthalmopathy. The V call is TRBV20-1, the J call TRBJ2-7; D gene ambiguous. CDR3 bases: TGCAGTGGGGTAGCTCTCTACGAGCAGTACTTC. The encoded protein is CSGVALYEQYF.